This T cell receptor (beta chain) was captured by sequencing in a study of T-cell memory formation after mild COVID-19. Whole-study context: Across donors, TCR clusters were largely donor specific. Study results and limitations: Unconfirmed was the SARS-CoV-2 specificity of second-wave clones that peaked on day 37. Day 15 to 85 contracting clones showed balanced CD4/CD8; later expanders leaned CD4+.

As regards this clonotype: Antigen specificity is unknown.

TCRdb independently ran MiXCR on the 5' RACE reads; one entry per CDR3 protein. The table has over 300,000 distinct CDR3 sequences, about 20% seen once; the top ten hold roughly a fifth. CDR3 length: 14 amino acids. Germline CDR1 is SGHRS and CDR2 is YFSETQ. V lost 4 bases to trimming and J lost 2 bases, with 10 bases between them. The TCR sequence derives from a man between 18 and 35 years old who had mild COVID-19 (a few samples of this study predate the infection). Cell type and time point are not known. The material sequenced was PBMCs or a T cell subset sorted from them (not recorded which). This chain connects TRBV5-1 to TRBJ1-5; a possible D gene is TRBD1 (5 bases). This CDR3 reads CASSPGPRNQPQHF. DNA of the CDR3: TGCGCCAGCAGCCCGGGACCGCGCAATCAGCCCCAGCATTTT.